The 14 T cell receptor beta chains below were found in one sample sequenced in a study of human CD8 memory T cell subsets. Libraries of TCR beta chains were produced by 5' RACE (UMI-labeled). TCRdb re-called the 5' RACE reads; one entry per CDR3 protein, DNA not given. The listing records some 11,000 distinct CDR3 sequences. Sequencing input: CD8+ T cells from PBMCs. The origin of the receptors is a human donor in good health.

J is TRBJ1-1 and V is TRBV25-1; the D gene TCRdb calls, TRBD1, cannot be checked with no DNA. This CDR3 has 17 residues. The germline V gene has CDR1 MGHDK and CDR2 SYGVNS. The CDR3 loop reads CASSEYRKGADNTEAFF.

This clonotype is called medium-sized based on its frequency. The chain employs TRBV29-1 and TRBJ2-7. This CDR3 region has 13 residues. Germline V gene sequence: CDR1 SQVTM, CDR2 ANQGSEA. CDR3 sequence reads: CSAGGGSGDEQYF.

The rearrangement links TRBV20-1 to TRBJ2-7; as DNA is missing, the TRBD1 call by TCRdb cannot be tested. In germline, CDR1 is DFQATT, CDR2 SNEGSKA (reference sequence). CDR3 length: 17 residues. CDR3 sequence: CSARGWVDTLSSYEQYF.

The chain recombines TRBV20-1 with TRBJ2-1; the TRBD2 assignment by TCRdb is unverifiable without DNA. The CDR3 runs 13 residues. Germline V lookup: CDR1 DFQATT, CDR2 SNEGSKA (reference sequence). The CDR3 sequence: CSARLAGGSEQFF.

This clonotype is medium-sized (0.01 to 0.1%) by frequency. This chain connects TRBV30 to TRBJ2-1; the D call of TRBD1 rests on TCRdb alone, since no DNA is present to check it. Per the germline V gene, CDR1 is GTSNPN and CDR2 is SVGIG (reference sequence). The CDR3 has 13 residues. The CDR3 loop reads CACEGQGYNEQFF. Combining the CDR3 with reference TRBV30 and TRBJ2-1 gives the whole variable domain SQTIHQWPATLVQPVGSPLSLECTVEGTSNPNLYWYRQAAGRGLQLLFYSVGIGQISSEVPQNLSASRPQDRQFILSSKKLLLSDSGFYLCACEGQGYNEQFFGPGTRLTVL.

Here the CDR3 reads CASSLQGGRGYEQYF. The chain joins TRBV7-8 to TRBJ2-7; TCRdb's assignment of TRBD2 cannot be checked, as there is no DNA. The CDR3 runs 15 residues. CDR1 SGHVS and CDR2 FQNEAQ come from the germline V gene. The entire variable domain, with the rest obtained from reference TRBV7-8 and TRBJ2-7, is as follows: GAGVSQSPRYKVAKRGQDVALRCDPISGHVSLFWYQQALGQGPEFLTYFQNEAQLDKSGLPSDRFFAERPEGSVSTLKIQRTQQEDSAVYLCASSLQGGRGYEQYFGPGTRLTVT.

This chain links TRBV20-1 with TRBJ2-1; TCRdb names TRBD2, which stays unverified in the absence of DNA. The CDR3 spans 18 residues. CDR1 is DFQATT and CDR2 is SNEGSKA in the germline V gene (reference sequence). CDR3 sequence: CSAGPGLAGVHNPNEQFF.

By frequency, this clonotype is medium-sized. This chain joins TRBV6-2 or TRBV6-3 and TRBJ2-7. Germline V gene lookup returns CDR1 MNHEY and CDR2 SVGEGT. The CDR3 sequence is 15 residues long. The CDR3 loop is CASSYVGESPYEQYF.

This chain joins TRBV20-1 and TRBJ2-3; the D gene TCRdb calls, TRBD1, cannot be checked with no DNA. The CDR3 is made up of 14 amino acids. The germline V gene encodes CDR1 DFQATT and CDR2 SNEGSKA (reference sequence). The CDR3: CSAPGQGSTDTQYF.

The chain recombines TRBV6-5 with TRBJ2-4; TCRdb designates TRBD1, a call that cannot be tested without DNA. CDR1 is MNHEY and CDR2 is SVGAGI in the germline V gene. The CDR3 totals 14 residues. CDR3 region: CASSNRGMWTIQYF.

The J gene is TRBJ1-6, the V gene TRBV6-2 or TRBV6-3; checking the TCRdb D call of TRBD1 is not possible without DNA. In germline, CDR1 is MNHEY, CDR2 SVGEGT. The CDR3 has 21 amino acids. CDR3 in amino acids: CASSYRGDSGTASSYNSPLHF.

The rearrangement links TRBV7-9 to TRBJ2-2; without DNA, the TCRdb call of TRBD1 cannot be checked. Germline V gene data show CDR1 as SEHNR and CDR2 as FQNEAQ (reference sequence). The length of the CDR3 is 16 residues. The CDR3 sequence is CASSHTGTRNTGELFF.

This chain connects TRBV29-1 to TRBJ2-7; the D gene TCRdb calls, TRBD1, cannot be checked with no DNA. Per germline, CDR1 SQVTM and CDR2 ANQGSEA. The CDR3 is made up of 13 amino acids. CDR3 protein: CSVTGTGYYEQYF.

By frequency, this clonotype registers medium-sized (0.01 to 0.1%). The rearrangement links TRBV18 to TRBJ2-7. Germline-derived CDR1 and CDR2 are KGHSH and LQKENI. The CDR3 runs 13 residues. The CDR3: CASSPLLFYEQYF.